This T cell receptor beta chain was obtained from a study of blood T cell repertoires in COVID-19. Study-wide context: Sources were T cells, B-cell-depleted T cells, or PBMCs; the material itself was cDNA or gDNA.

Original analysis: Reference gene primer amplification gave estimated nucleated cell counts. Sequenced by immunoSEQ multiplex PCR; TCRdb stores in-frame clones only, minus some. V and J calls and clone size are copied from that table; D and trimming were computed from the DNA. Among about 130,000 clones listed, roughly 80% were seen once. V shed 4 bases, J shed 6 bases, and the junction held 6 bases outside the gene matches. This CDR3 has 14 residues. The germline V gene has CDR1 SGHRS and CDR2 YFSETQ. This chain joins TRBV5-1 and TRBJ1-4, with 7 bases matching TRBD1. The sequenced material came from PBMCs or T cells enriched from blood (not recorded which). This TCR was recovered from a woman in her forties or fifties who had recovered from COVID-19. As DNA, the CDR3 is TGCGCCAGCAGCCTGGGGGACAGTTATGAAAAACTGTTTTTT. Amino acid sequence: CASSLGDSYEKLFF.